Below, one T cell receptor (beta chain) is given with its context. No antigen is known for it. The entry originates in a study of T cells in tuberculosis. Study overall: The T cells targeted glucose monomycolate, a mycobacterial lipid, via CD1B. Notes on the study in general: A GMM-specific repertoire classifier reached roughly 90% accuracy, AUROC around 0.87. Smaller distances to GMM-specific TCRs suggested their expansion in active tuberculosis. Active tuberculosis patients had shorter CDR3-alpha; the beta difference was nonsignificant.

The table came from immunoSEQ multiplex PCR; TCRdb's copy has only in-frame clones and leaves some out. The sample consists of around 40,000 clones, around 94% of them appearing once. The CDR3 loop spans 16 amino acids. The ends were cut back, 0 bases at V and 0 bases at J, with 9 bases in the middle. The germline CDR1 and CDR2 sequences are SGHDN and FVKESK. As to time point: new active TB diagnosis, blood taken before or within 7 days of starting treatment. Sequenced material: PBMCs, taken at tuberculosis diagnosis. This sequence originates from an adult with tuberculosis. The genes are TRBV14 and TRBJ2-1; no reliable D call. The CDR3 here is CASSQDWRSSYNEQFF. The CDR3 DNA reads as TGTGCCAGCAGCCAAGATTGGAGAAGCTCCTACAATGAGCAGTTCTTC.